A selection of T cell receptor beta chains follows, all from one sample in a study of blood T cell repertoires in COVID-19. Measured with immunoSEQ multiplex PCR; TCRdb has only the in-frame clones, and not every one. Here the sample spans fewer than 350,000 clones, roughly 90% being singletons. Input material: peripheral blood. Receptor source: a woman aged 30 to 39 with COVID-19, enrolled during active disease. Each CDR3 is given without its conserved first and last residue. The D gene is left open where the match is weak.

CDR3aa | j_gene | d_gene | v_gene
ASSQVVTGGSNQPQH | TRBJ1-5 | TRBD1 | TRBV4-1
ASSRRGRGAQY | TRBJ2-5 | . | TRBV6-6
ASSPDRGSNEQF | TRBJ2-1 | TRBD1 | TRBV18
ASGLAGLGAYEQY | TRBJ2-7 | TRBD2 | TRBV3-1/TRBV3-2
ATSRELVGAGEKLF | TRBJ1-4 | . | TRBV15
ASSPDRDRYSPLH | TRBJ1-6 | TRBD1 | TRBV19
ASSMSKPDRGDEQY | TRBJ2-7 | . | TRBV21-1
ASRSEGQSLH | TRBJ1-6 | TRBD1 | TRBV5-6
ASSTGTGFSGNTIY | TRBJ1-3 | TRBD1 | TRBV5-5
ATSNRTGTGRYEQY | TRBJ2-7 | TRBD1 | TRBV15
ASTEGQISNQPQH | TRBJ1-5 | . | TRBV6-6
ASSAGHDQPQH | TRBJ1-5 | . | TRBV18
AWSPTGVWADTQY | TRBJ2-3 | TRBD1 | TRBV30
ASSLQGTGWNEQY | TRBJ2-7 | TRBD1 | TRBV11-2
ASAPGQGSSYEQY | TRBJ2-7 | TRBD1 | TRBV6-5
ASSPVATNEKLF | TRBJ1-4 | . | TRBV28
ASSSRLAGVKTDTQY | TRBJ2-3 | TRBD2 | TRBV5-4
ASSLGTGPRSNQPQH | TRBJ1-5 | TRBD1 | TRBV19
ASTHTGSNTEAF | TRBJ1-1 | . | TRBV9
ASSWGTSGGPNTGELF | TRBJ2-2 | TRBD2 | TRBV7-9
ASSRAIGREVSEQY | TRBJ2-7 | TRBD2 | TRBV5-1
ASSPSRGGEKNIQY | TRBJ2-4 | . | TRBV4-2
ASSAPVGAGGNTGELF | TRBJ2-2 | TRBD2 | TRBV11-2
ASRDRGGYGTGELF | TRBJ2-2 | TRBD2 | TRBV19
AWSVLLNTEAF | TRBJ1-1 | . | TRBV30
ASSQGGMGQY | TRBJ2-7 | . | TRBV3-1/TRBV3-2
ASSHSFPPDTQY | TRBJ2-3 | . | TRBV28
ASSSWTGQWEKLF | TRBJ1-4 | TRBD1 | TRBV19
SVLTGNSNQPQH | TRBJ1-5 | . | TRBV29-1
ASSQVQSGQSTDTQY | TRBJ2-3 | TRBD1 | TRBV4-2
ASSLTGFRSPLH | TRBJ1-6 | TRBD1 | TRBV5-5
ASSLEGRGETQY | TRBJ2-5 | . | TRBV5-1
ASSETGSANEKLF | TRBJ1-4 | . | TRBV2
ASMTGVGELF | TRBJ2-2 | TRBD1 | TRBV27
ASRGLAALQETQY | TRBJ2-5 | TRBD2 | TRBV3-1/TRBV3-2
SVLGVTGMNTEAF | TRBJ1-1 | TRBD1 | TRBV29-1
ARRLDRKHQETQY | TRBJ2-5 | . | TRBV5-3
ASGFWTANTGELF | TRBJ2-2 | . | TRBV12-5
ASRMPGLAGGDTQY | TRBJ2-3 | TRBD2 | TRBV10-2
ASRSGGYTEAF | TRBJ1-1 | . | TRBV7-2
ASSISQYSNQPQH | TRBJ1-5 | . | TRBV19
ASSLVGPGELF | TRBJ2-2 | . | TRBV12-3/TRBV12-4
ASSIRTDYNEKLF | TRBJ1-4 | . | TRBV19
ASSLTPDTEAF | TRBJ1-1 | . | TRBV5-4
ASSLWGTSGGSTDTQY | TRBJ2-3 | TRBD2 | TRBV5-4
ASSAALSGPYNEQF | TRBJ2-1 | . | TRBV9
ASSLEGASRLNNSPLH | TRBJ1-6 | . | TRBV7-2
ASSSSSGGAMYEQF | TRBJ2-1 | TRBD2 | TRBV6-5
ASRNDRGGEQY | TRBJ2-7 | TRBD1 | TRBV2
ASSLGGSSYNEQF | TRBJ2-1 | TRBD2 | TRBV11-2
ASSLFGDSIYTEAF | TRBJ1-1 | TRBD1 | TRBV28
ASSQVPGSGYT | TRBJ1-2 | . | TRBV4-1
ASSPAGGAVAYEQY | TRBJ2-7 | . | TRBV27
ASSSQGFSEAF | TRBJ1-1 | TRBD1 | TRBV5-6
ASRESNYGYT | TRBJ1-2 | . | TRBV2
ASSLGTAGGQPQH | TRBJ1-5 | . | TRBV7-9
ASSHGLAGSSSYNEQF | TRBJ2-1 | TRBD2 | TRBV5-4
ASTSGGGGYQETQY | TRBJ2-5 | . | TRBV2
ASSYSARTANEKLF | TRBJ1-4 | . | TRBV6-5